These 10 T cell receptor beta chains originate from one sample sequenced in a study of blood T cell repertoires in COVID-19. Generated by immunoSEQ multiplex PCR, the TCRdb table keeps only in-frame clones and is missing some. The top ten clones hold roughly 11% of a sample with hundreds of thousands of clones, around 86% of them seen once. Material: peripheral blood. These receptors all stem from a man between 50 and 59 years old with COVID-19, enrolled during active disease.

The genes are TRBV7-6 and TRBJ2-2, with TRBD1 matching over 12 bases. The CDR3 spans 18 residues. V lost 2 bases, J lost 2 bases, and 6 bases stayed unmatched. Germline CDR1 is SGHVS and CDR2 is FNYEAQ. In DNA form, the CDR3 reads TGTGCCAGCAGCTTAATGGGACAGGGGGCGCACAACACCGGGGAGCTGTTTTTT. It translates to CASSLMGQGAHNTGELFF.

CDR3 in amino acids: CATSDRLANQPQHF. CDR3 nucleotides: TGTGCCACCAGTGACCGTCTAGCGAATCAGCCCCAGCATTTT. The chain has TRBV24-1 and TRBJ1-5; D is unclear. The germline V gene has CDR1 KGHDR and CDR2 SFDVKD. The CDR3 sequence is 14 residues long. Trimming removed 4 bases at V and 4 bases at J, with 10 bases between.

This clone has more than one count but fewer than ten. The CDR3 sequence: CASSLRQGANYGYTF. The CDR3 coding sequence is TGTGCCAGCTCCCTGAGACAGGGAGCCAACTATGGCTACACCTTC. The chain carries TRBV18 and TRBJ1-2; 7 bases line up with TRBD1. The CDR3 is 15 amino acids. Germline lookup yields CDR1 KGHSH and CDR2 LQKENI. Unmatched junction bases numbered 9, after V lost 6 bases and J lost 2 bases.

This CDR3 reads CASSEKLRVYADTQYF. The DNA of the CDR3 is TGTGCCAGCAGTGAGAAGCTCAGGGTGTATGCAGATACGCAGTATTTT. This chain uses TRBV6-1 with TRBJ2-3, with a tentative D call TRBD1 (5 bases). V was trimmed by 3 bases and J by 4 bases, leaving 17 bases between them. Germline CDR1 is MNHNS and CDR2 is SASEGT. The CDR3 is made up of 16 amino acids.

The genes are TRBV2 and TRBJ2-7; 12 bases are a match to TRBD2. The CDR3 consists of 14 residues. Germline trimming cut 3 bases from V and 5 bases from J; bases unmatched to any gene: 2. Germline loops: CDR1 SNHLY, CDR2 FYNNEI. The CDR3 coding sequence is TGTGCCAGCAGTGAGACTAGCGGGGGTGACGAGCAGTACTTC. The encoded protein is CASSETSGGDEQYF. Together with reference TRBV2 and TRBJ2-7, the CDR3 gives the full variable domain: EPEVTQTPSHQVTQMGQEVILRCVPISNHLYFYWYRQILGQKVEFLVSFYNNEISEKSEIFDDQFSVERPDGSNFTLKIRSTKLEDSAMYFCASSETSGGDEQYFGPGTRLTVT.

The rearrangement joins TRBV27 to TRBJ1-2; 8 bases are shared with TRBD1. Germline loops: CDR1 MNHEY, CDR2 SMNVEV (reference sequence). The CDR3 has 14 residues. V trimming: 3 bases; J trimming: 5 bases; junction bases outside the gene matches: 5. CDR3 in DNA: TGTGCCAGCAGTTTTACAGGGGGGGGGTATGGCTACACCTTC. This encodes CASSFTGGGYGYTF.

V and J are TRBV5-1 and TRBJ2-3, with 13 nucleotides matching TRBD2. The V and J ends lost 4 bases and 5 bases, in that order; junction bases with no gene match: 7. In germline, CDR1 is SGHRS, CDR2 YFSETQ. This CDR3 spans 16 amino acids. CDR3 sequence reads: CASSRTSGGGRDTQYF. As DNA, the CDR3 is TGCGCCAGCAGCCGTACTAGCGGGGGGGGGCGAGATACGCAGTATTTT.

The chain combines TRBV18 with TRBJ2-1; unclear D gene. Germline-derived CDR1 and CDR2 are KGHSH and LQKENI. CDR3 length: 17 residues. Deletions cut 1 base from V and 0 bases from J, with 13 bases between. As DNA, the CDR3 is TGTGCCAGCTCACCACAGGCGGAGCAGTTCTCCTACAATGAGCAGTTCTTC. Protein: CASSPQAEQFSYNEQFF.

This chain links TRBV12-3 or TRBV12-4 with TRBJ1-2; TRBD1 is a possible D gene (6 bases). The ends were cut back, 5 bases at V and 3 bases at J, with 10 bases in the middle. There are 13 residues in the CDR3. This CDR3 is CASSKQGDYGYTF. The CDR3 bases are TGTGCCAGCAGTAAACAGGGTGACTATGGCTACACCTTC.

The rearrangement joins TRBV6-5 to TRBJ1-1; no definite D call. V lost 5 bases and J lost 4, with 5 bases in between. Per the germline V gene, CDR1 is MNHEY and CDR2 is SVGAGI. The CDR3 has 11 amino acids. In DNA form, the CDR3 reads TGTGCCAGCAGTCGGGGCACTGAAGCTTTCTTT. Protein product: CASSRGTEAFF.